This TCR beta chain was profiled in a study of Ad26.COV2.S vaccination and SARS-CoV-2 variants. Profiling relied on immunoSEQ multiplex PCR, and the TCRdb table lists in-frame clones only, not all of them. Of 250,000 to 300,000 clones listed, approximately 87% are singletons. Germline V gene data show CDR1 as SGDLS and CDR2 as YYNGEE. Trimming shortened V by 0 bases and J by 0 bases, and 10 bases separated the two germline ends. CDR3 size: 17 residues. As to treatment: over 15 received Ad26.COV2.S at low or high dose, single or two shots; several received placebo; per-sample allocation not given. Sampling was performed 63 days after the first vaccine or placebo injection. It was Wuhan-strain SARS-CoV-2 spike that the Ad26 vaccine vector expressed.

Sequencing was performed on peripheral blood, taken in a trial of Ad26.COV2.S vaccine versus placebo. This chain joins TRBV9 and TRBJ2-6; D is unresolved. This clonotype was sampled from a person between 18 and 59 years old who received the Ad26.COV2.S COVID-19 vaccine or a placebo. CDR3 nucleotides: TGTGCCAGCAGCGTAGCTTTGGAGTTCTCTGGGGCCAACGTCCTGACTTTC. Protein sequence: CASSVALEFSGANVLTF.